This T cell receptor (beta chain) was recovered during a study of blood T cells in healthy people across ages. Notes on the study in general: Estimates based on one million T cells were treated as lower bounds.

Regarding this clonotype: As yet, its antigen is unknown.

This CDR3 spans 15 amino acids. Unmatched junction bases numbered 6, after V lost 4 bases and J lost 3 bases. The germline V gene encodes CDR1 MGHRA and CDR2 YSYEKL. Using a J-beta primer mix together with a sample-barcoded 5' primer, a second PCR was run for about 7 to 12 cycles. TCRdb processed the 5' RACE reads anew with MiXCR; each CDR3 protein has one entry. Among around 1,000,000 distinct CDR3 sequences, under 30% were seen once, and the ten largest hold 0.75%. These data are also associated with another study on T cells of mothers and their children.

Sequenced: blood. The sequence came from a girl aged 2-9 years in good health. The chain employs TRBV4-1 and TRBJ2-7; 10 nucleotides line up with TRBD2. For the CDR3, the DNA is TGCGCCAGCAGCCTAGCGGGAGGCAGTAACTACGAGCAGTACTTC. This encodes CASSLAGGSNYEQYF.